The T cell receptor beta chain described here comes from a study of T-cell memory formation after mild COVID-19. In its sample, this clonotype was seen a few times. TCRalpha and TCRbeta libraries used 5'RACE with constant-segment primers and UMIs. One entry per CDR3 protein results from TCRdb running MiXCR on the 5' RACE reads. The data contain around 110,000 distinct CDR3 sequences, 15% to 20% of them seen just once; the ten biggest clones take up around 28%. The V and J ends lost 8 bases and 4 bases respectively, with 15 bases between them. CDR3 length equals 13 residues. CDR1 is ENHRY and CDR2 is SYGVKD in the germline V gene.

The genes are TRBV10-3 and TRBJ2-7; D may be TRBD1 or TRBD2 (6 bases each). The origin of this receptor is an adult woman who had mild COVID-19 (a few samples of this study predate the infection). Cell type and time point are not known. The material sequenced was PBMCs or a T cell subset sorted from them (not recorded which). Here the CDR3 DNA reads TGTGCCATCCGAGTAGGGGGGAAGTACGAGCAGTACTTC. This sequence encodes CAIRVGGKYEQYF.